Following are 19 T cell receptor beta chains from one sample sequenced in a study of cytomegalovirus exposure and HLA in healthy donors. In the PCR, 60 Vbeta and 13 Jbeta primers were used. Method: immunoSEQ multiplex PCR; TCRdb's copy keeps in-frame clones and lacks some. The data contain 150,000 or so clones, 60% to 80% of them singletons. The sample comprised PBMCs. The receptor source for this set is a woman in her thirties or forties in good health and CMV-seropositive.

In this sample, this clone turned up once. The gene calls are TRBV30 and TRBJ2-2, with 12 bases that match TRBD2. This CDR3 spans 14 amino acids. From germline, CDR1 is GTSNPN and CDR2 SVGIG (reference sequence). V was pared by 5 bases and J by 4 bases, with 2 bases of the junction left unmatched. The DNA for the CDR3 is TGTGCCTGGGAACTAGCGGGGGGCACCGGGGAGCTGTTTTTT. Translating it yields CAWELAGGTGELFF.

This rearrangement joins TRBV2 to TRBJ2-5; 9 nucleotides line up with TRBD1. The DNA end is more similar to TRBJ2-7, so the J call may be wrong. Germline V gives CDR1 SNHLY, CDR2 FYNNEI. The CDR3 length is 16 residues. The CDR3 nucleotides are TGTGCCAGCAGTGAATTAGGACCGGGACAGGGTTACGAGCAGTACTTC. It codes for CASSELGPGQGYEQYF.

CDR3 coding DNA: TGTGCCAGCAGCCTGGACATGGGTAGCGGCTACACCTTC. Translating gives CASSLDMGSGYTF. The rearrangement uses TRBV7-9 and TRBJ1-2; maybe TRBD1 (5 bases). The germline V gene encodes CDR1 SEHNR and CDR2 FQNEAQ (reference sequence). This CDR3 region has 13 residues. Trimming pared 5 bases from V and 8 bases from J, leaving 15 bases between.

The V gene is TRBV25-1, the J gene TRBJ2-7; 9 bases agree with TRBD2. The CDR3 is 15 residues long. Germline values: CDR1 MGHDK, CDR2 SYGVNS. V was clipped by 11 bases and J by 4 bases; unmatched bases: 15. The chain's CDR3 is CAPGKGGGVSYEQYF. The DNA for the CDR3 is TGTGCCCCCGGAAAAGGCGGGGGGGTCTCTTACGAGCAGTACTTC.

The J gene is TRBJ1-1, the V gene TRBV28; D might be TRBD1 (5 bases). CDR1 MDHEN and CDR2 SYDVKM come from the germline V gene. The CDR3 length is 17 residues. The V end was cut by 5 bases, the J end by 0 bases, with 19 bases between. Here the CDR3 reads CASSNPGRGLMNTEAFF. CDR3 nucleotide sequence: TGTGCCAGCAGTAATCCAGGGAGGGGCCTAATGAACACTGAAGCTTTCTTT. Together with reference TRBV28 and TRBJ1-1, the CDR3 gives the full variable domain: DVKVTQSSRYLVKRTGEKVFLECVQDMDHENMFWYRQDPGLGLRLIYFSYDVKMKEKGDIPEGYSVSREKKERFSLILESASTNQTSMYLCASSNPGRGLMNTEAFFGQGTRLTVV.

The rearrangement links TRBV6-5 to TRBJ1-1; D perhaps matches TRBD1 (6 bases). The CDR3 is 14 residues long. V was pared by 6 bases and J by 2 bases, with 13 bases between. Germline lookup yields CDR1 MNHEY and CDR2 SVGAGI. CDR3 in DNA: TGTGCCAGCAGCCGACAGGCCATCAACACTGAAGCTTTCTTT. It yields the protein CASSRQAINTEAFF.

This clone was observed a handful of times. The gene calls are TRBV6-5 and TRBJ2-1, with 13 bases that match TRBD2. The J segment lost 7 bases and the V segment lost 5 bases, leaving 5 bases of the junction unmatched. The germline V gene has CDR1 MNHEY and CDR2 SVGAGI. The CDR3 consists of 15 residues. The CDR3 DNA reads as TGTGCCAGCAGTACGGGACTAGCGGGGATTAATGAGCAGTTCTTC. Protein sequence: CASSTGLAGINEQFF.

The rearrangement uses TRBV4-2 and TRBJ2-1, with D possibly TRBD2 on 6 matching bases. In germline, CDR1 is LGHNA, CDR2 YNFKEQ. The CDR3 extends over 14 amino acids. Between the trimmed V and J ends, which lost 3 bases and 1 base, there was a span of 7 bases. The CDR3 DNA is TGTGCCAGCAGCCAGGGGGGTTCCTACAATGAGCAGTTCTTC. Translating gives CASSQGGSYNEQFF.

This clone was counted only a few times. The V and J genes are TRBV7-2 and TRBJ2-5; 7 bases are shared with TRBD2. In germline, CDR1 is SGHTA, CDR2 FQGNSA. V gave up 5 bases and J gave up 3 bases; unmatched junction bases: 9. The CDR3 sequence is 15 residues long. CDR3 DNA: TGTGCCAGCAGCAAAACCGGGACTAAAGAAGAGACCCAGTACTTC. Translation gives CASSKTGTKEETQYF.

The CDR3 DNA sequence: TGTGCCAGCAGCTTGGGTTCTACCGGGGAGCTGTTTTTT. Translating gives CASSLGSTGELFF. The chain combines TRBV5-4 with TRBJ2-2, with D hard to call. V shed 0 bases and J shed 5 bases, with 5 bases lying between them. CDR1 SGHNT and CDR2 YYREEE come from the germline V gene (reference sequence). CDR3 size: 13 residues.

The J gene is TRBJ2-1, the V gene TRBV5-1; 14 positions agree with TRBD2. CDR3 length equals 23 residues. Germline V gene lookup returns CDR1 SGHRS and CDR2 YFSETQ. Trimming cost V 0 bases and J 0 bases; bases outside gene matches: 17. The DNA of the CDR3 is TGCGCCAGCAGCTTGGCCGAAAGGACTAGCGGGGGGCCTGCTAGAAGCTCCTACAATGAGCAGTTCTTC. It translates to CASSLAERTSGGPARSSYNEQFF.

The V and J genes are TRBV10-1 and TRBJ2-1; TRBD1 matches 9 bases. J lost 1 base, V lost 6 bases, and 4 bases had no gene match. The germline V gene has CDR1 WNHNN and CDR2 SYGVQD (reference sequence). The length of the CDR3 is 15 residues. The CDR3: CASSPGTGSYNEQFF. The CDR3 coding sequence is TGCGCCAGCAGCCCCGGGACAGGGTCCTACAATGAGCAGTTCTTC.

The gene calls are TRBV4-1 and TRBJ2-7, with 7 bases identical to TRBD2. CDR3 length equals 17 residues. Trimming at V came to 0 bases and at J to 4 bases, leaving 12 bases not matched to a gene. Germline V gives CDR1 MGHRA, CDR2 YSYEKL. CDR3 nucleotides: TGCGCCAGCAGCCAAGAACGTTTGGAGCGGGGAAGGTACGAGCAGTACTTC. This translates into CASSQERLERGRYEQYF.

J is TRBJ2-3 and V is TRBV9, with TRBD1 as a possible D gene (7 bases). The CDR3 has 16 residues. With 0 bases removed from V and 2 bases from J, the gap between germline ends came to 13 bases. Germline CDR1 and CDR2: SGDLS and YYNGEE. The CDR3: CASSVGQGGPTDTQYF. The DNA for the CDR3 is TGTGCCAGCAGCGTAGGGCAGGGGGGCCCCACAGATACGCAGTATTTT.

The chain has TRBV5-1 and TRBJ2-3; perhaps TRBD1 as D (5 bases). Trimming cost V 7 bases and J 2 bases, with 14 bases left between them. The germline V gene has CDR1 SGHRS and CDR2 YFSETQ. This CDR3 is 14 amino acids long. The DNA for the CDR3 is TGCGCCAGCCGAATCGACAGTTCCACAGATACGCAGTATTTT. It encodes CASRIDSSTDTQYF.

This clone is a singleton in its sample. The genes are TRBV6-1 and TRBJ2-5, with D possibly TRBD2 on 6 matching bases. In germline, CDR1 is MNHNS, CDR2 SASEGT. The CDR3 has 14 amino acids. V was cut by 7 bases and J by 1 base, with 13 bases left in between. CDR3 amino acids: CASTLWGVQETQYF. The CDR3 region has the DNA TGTGCCAGCACCCTCTGGGGGGTCCAAGAGACCCAGTACTTC.

This chain links TRBV5-4 with TRBJ1-3, with 11 bases fitting TRBD1. V dropped 4 bases and J dropped 8; count of bases not matched to a gene: 5. The CDR3 length is 14 residues. The germline V gene has CDR1 SGHNT and CDR2 YYREEE (reference sequence). The DNA for the CDR3 is TGTGCCAGCAGCCTGGACAGGGGGCCGGACACCATATATTTT. Its protein product is CASSLDRGPDTIYF.

V and J are TRBV6-5 and TRBJ2-7; tentatively, D is TRBD2 (7 bases). The V end was cut by 6 bases, the J end by 2 bases, with 17 bases between. This CDR3 contains 15 residues. The V gene's germline CDR1 is MNHEY and CDR2 SVGAGI. CDR3 loop: CASRRGGGGPYEQYF. CDR3 coding DNA: TGTGCCAGCAGAAGGGGAGGGGGGGGCCCCTACGAGCAGTACTTC.

J is TRBJ2-5 and V is TRBV28; 8 bases match TRBD1. CDR1 MDHEN and CDR2 SYDVKM come from the germline V gene. The J segment lost 5 bases and the V segment lost 4 bases, leaving 9 bases of the junction unmatched. The CDR3 contains 15 residues. The CDR3 is CASSSQGVVLETQYF. Written as DNA, the CDR3 is TGTGCCAGCAGTTCACAGGGGGTGGTTCTGGAGACCCAGTACTTC.